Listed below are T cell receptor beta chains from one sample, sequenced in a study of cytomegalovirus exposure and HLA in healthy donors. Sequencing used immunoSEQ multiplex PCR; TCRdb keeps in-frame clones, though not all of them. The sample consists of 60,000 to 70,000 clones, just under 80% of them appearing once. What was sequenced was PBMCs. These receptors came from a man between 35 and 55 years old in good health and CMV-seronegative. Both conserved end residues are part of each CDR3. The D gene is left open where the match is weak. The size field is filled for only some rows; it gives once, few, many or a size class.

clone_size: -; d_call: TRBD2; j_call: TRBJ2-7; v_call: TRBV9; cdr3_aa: CASSRTSGRDSYEQYF; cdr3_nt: TGTGCCAGCAGTAGGACTAGCGGGCGCGACTCCTACGAGCAGTACTTC
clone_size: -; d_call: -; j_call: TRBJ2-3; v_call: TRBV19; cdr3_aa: CASSIGREADTQYF; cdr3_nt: TGTGCCAGTAGTATCGGCAGGGAAGCAGATACGCAGTATTTT
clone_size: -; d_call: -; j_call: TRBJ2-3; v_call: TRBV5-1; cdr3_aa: CASGGAGGTDTQYF; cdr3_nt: TGCGCCAGCGGTGGGGCAGGAGGCACAGATACGCAGTATTTT
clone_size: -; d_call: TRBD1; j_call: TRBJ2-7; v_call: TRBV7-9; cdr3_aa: CATEGQETYEQYF; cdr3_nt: TGTGCCACCGAGGGACAGGAAACCTACGAGCAGTACTTC
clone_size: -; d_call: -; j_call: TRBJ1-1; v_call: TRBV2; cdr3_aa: CASSDPGGGTEAFF; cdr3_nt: TGTGCCAGCAGTGATCCGGGGGGAGGCACTGAAGCTTTCTTT
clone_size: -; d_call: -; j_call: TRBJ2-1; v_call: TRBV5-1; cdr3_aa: CASSLVVAVNEQFF; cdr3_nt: TGCGCCAGCAGCTTGGTGGTAGCAGTCAATGAGCAGTTCTTC
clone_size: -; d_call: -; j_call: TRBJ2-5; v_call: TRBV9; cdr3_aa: CASSVGRAQETQYF; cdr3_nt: TGTGCCAGCAGCGTAGGCAGGGCCCAAGAGACCCAGTACTTC
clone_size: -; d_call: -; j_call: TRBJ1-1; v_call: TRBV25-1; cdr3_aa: CASTRGENTEAFF; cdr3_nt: TGTGCCAGCACCCGGGGAGAGAACACTGAAGCTTTCTTT
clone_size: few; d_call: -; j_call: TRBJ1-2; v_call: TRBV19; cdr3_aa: CASSIDLDPINYGYTF; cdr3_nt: TGTGCCAGTAGTATAGATCTAGACCCGATTAACTATGGCTACACCTTC
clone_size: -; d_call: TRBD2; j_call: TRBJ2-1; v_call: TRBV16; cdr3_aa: CATSGRAIGEQFF; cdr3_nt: TGTGCCACCAGCGGGAGGGCCATTGGTGAGCAGTTCTTC
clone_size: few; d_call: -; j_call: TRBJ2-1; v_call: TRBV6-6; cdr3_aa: CASSSWGGEQFF; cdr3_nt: TGTGCCAGCAGTTCCTGGGGGGGCGAGCAGTTCTTC
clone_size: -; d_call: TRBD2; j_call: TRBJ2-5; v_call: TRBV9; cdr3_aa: CASSVVSGAGTQYF; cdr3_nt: TGTGCCAGCAGCGTAGTAAGCGGGGCAGGGACCCAGTACTTC
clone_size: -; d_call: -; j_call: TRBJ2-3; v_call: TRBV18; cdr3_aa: CASSPIWRGIDTQYF; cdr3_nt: TGTGCCAGCTCACCAATCTGGCGGGGAATAGATACGCAGTATTTT
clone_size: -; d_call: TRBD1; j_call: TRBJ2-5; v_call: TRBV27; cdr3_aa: CASSLPRTGGGETQYF; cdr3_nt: TGTGCCAGCAGCCTTCCTCGGACAGGGGGCGGGGAGACCCAGTACTTC
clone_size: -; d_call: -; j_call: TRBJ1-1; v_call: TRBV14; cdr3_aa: CASSPRGGGTEAFF; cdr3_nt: TGTGCCAGCAGCCCCCGGGGGGGTGGCACTGAAGCTTTCTTT
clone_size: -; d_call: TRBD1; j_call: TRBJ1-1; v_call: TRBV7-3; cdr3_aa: CASSLRPTGGGTEAFF; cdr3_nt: TGTGCCAGCAGCTTGCGCCCGACAGGGGGTGGCACTGAAGCTTTCTTT
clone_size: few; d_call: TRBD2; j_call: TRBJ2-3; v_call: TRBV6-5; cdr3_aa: CASSQGGWKADTQYF; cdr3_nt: TGTGCCAGCAGTCAGGGAGGGTGGAAGGCAGATACGCAGTATTTT
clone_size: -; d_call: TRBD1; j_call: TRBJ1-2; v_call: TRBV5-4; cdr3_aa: CASSFTGGAGYTF; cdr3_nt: TGTGCCAGCAGCTTTACAGGGGGCGCGGGCTACACCTTC
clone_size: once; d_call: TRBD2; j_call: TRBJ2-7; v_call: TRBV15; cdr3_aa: CATSRDVRTSGSYEQYF; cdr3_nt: TGTGCCACCAGCAGAGATGTAAGAACTAGCGGCTCCTACGAGCAGTACTTC
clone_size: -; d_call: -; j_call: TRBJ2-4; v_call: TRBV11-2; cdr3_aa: CASSFILQGGRIQYF; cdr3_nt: TGTGCCAGCAGCTTCATCCTACAGGGAGGGAGGATTCAGTACTTC
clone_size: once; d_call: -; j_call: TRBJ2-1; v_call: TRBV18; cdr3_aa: CASSGTGYNEQFF; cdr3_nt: TGTGCCAGCTCCGGGACTGGCTACAATGAGCAGTTCTTC
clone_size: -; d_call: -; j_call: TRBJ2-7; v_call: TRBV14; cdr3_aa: CASSQDTLTRGSSYEQYF; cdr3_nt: TGTGCCAGCAGCCAAGACACCCTTACAAGGGGGAGCTCCTACGAGCAGTACTTC
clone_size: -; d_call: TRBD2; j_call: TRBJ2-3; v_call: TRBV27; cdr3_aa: CASSPRLAGNTDTQYF; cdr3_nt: TGTGCCAGCAGTCCCCGCCTAGCGGGGAACACAGATACGCAGTATTTT
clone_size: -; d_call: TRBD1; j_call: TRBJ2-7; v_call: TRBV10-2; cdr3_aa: CASTGGAYEQYF; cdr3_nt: TGCGCCAGCACAGGGGGCGCCTACGAGCAGTACTTC